The 24 T cell receptor beta chains given below trace back to one sample, sequenced in a study of blood T cell repertoires in COVID-19. Some clones are missing from TCRdb's copy, which holds only in-frame ones; the method was immunoSEQ multiplex PCR. The repertoire has about 210,000 clones, 80% of them found once; the top ten carry about 4.5%. The sample comprised PBMCs or T cells enriched from blood (not recorded which). The receptors shown here come from a man in his thirties or forties with acute COVID-19.

V gene TRBV18 combines with J gene TRBJ2-7; D unresolved. Trimming removed 2 bases from V and 5 bases from J, with 10 bases in between. The germline V gene has CDR1 KGHSH and CDR2 LQKENI. The CDR3 is 13 amino acids. This CDR3 is CASSPIQSHEQYF. Here the CDR3 DNA reads TGTGCCAGCTCACCAATACAGTCCCACGAGCAGTACTTC. The full variable domain, rest sourced from reference TRBV18 and TRBJ2-7, is NAGVMQNPRHLVRRRGQEARLRCSPMKGHSHVYWYRQLPEEGLKFMVYLQKENIIDESGMPKERFSAEFPKEGPSILRIQQVVRGDSAAYFCASSPIQSHEQYFGPGTRLTVT.

The rearrangement uses TRBV10-2 and TRBJ2-2; a possible D gene is TRBD1 (6 bases). This CDR3 has 14 amino acids. Germline V CDR1 and CDR2: WSHSY, SAAADI. Trimming took off 3 bases at V and 4 bases at J, with 9 bases between the two ends. Written as DNA, the CDR3 is TGCGCCAGCAGTGAAGGACAGCTCACCGGGGAGCTGTTTTTT. Translating it yields CASSEGQLTGELFF.

V usage is TRBV15 and J usage is TRBJ1-4, with 9 bases fitting TRBD1. J lost 7 bases, V lost 0 bases, and 6 bases had no gene match. Germline V CDR1 and CDR2: LNHNV, YYDKDF (reference sequence). This CDR3 is built from 16 residues. The CDR3 loop is CATSRDSGQGGEKLFF. DNA for the CDR3: TGTGCCACCAGCAGAGATTCGGGACAGGGAGGTGAAAAACTGTTTTTT.

This chain joins TRBV5-6 and TRBJ1-1, with D possibly being TRBD1 (6 bases). The CDR3 loop spans 11 amino acids. Between the trimmed V and J ends, which lost 3 bases and 11 bases, there was a span of 11 bases. Germline V gene lookup returns CDR1 SGHDT and CDR2 YYEEEE. In DNA form, the CDR3 reads TGTGCCAGCAGCTACAGGGAGTTCGCTTTCTTT. Translating gives CASSYREFAFF.

The chain recombines TRBV28 with TRBJ2-7, with 7 bases fitting TRBD1. The CDR3 covers 14 residues. The trim removed 3 bases at V and 4 bases at J, leaving 6 bases unmatched. Germline loops: CDR1 MDHEN, CDR2 SYDVKM. As DNA, the CDR3 is TGTGCCAGCAGTTTTGTGGGACAGCGGTACGAGCAGTACTTC. It translates to CASSFVGQRYEQYF.

The V call is TRBV7-2, the J call TRBJ1-1; 7 nucleotides match TRBD1. Losses at the gene ends were 3 bases for V and 4 bases for J; bases not matched to a gene: 2. CDR3 length: 13 residues. Germline V gene data show CDR1 as SGHTA and CDR2 as FQGNSA. CDR3 sequence (DNA): TGTGCCAGCAGCTTCAACAGGGGCACTGAAGCTTTCTTT. Translating gives CASSFNRGTEAFF.

This sequence joins TRBV7-2 and TRBJ1-4; D gene uncertain. The CDR3 consists of 14 residues. CDR1 and CDR2 from the germline V gene are SGHTA and FQGNSA. V was pared by 4 bases and J by 2 bases, with 8 bases between. The CDR3 sequence is CASSSTFTNEKLFF. In DNA form, the CDR3 reads TGTGCCAGCAGCTCGACATTTACTAATGAAAAACTGTTTTTT.

This chain links TRBV9 with TRBJ2-7; D may be TRBD2 (5 bases). V was cut by 3 bases and J by 2 bases, with 18 bases left in between. The germline V gene has CDR1 SGDLS and CDR2 YYNGEE. The CDR3 is 16 amino acids. CDR3 bases: TGTGCCAGCAGCGCAACTGGAGGACGGAATACCTACGAGCAGTACTTC. Its translation: CASSATGGRNTYEQYF.

This clone was counted ten times or more. The chain has TRBV4-1 and TRBJ2-2; TRBD1 matches at 8 bases. The CDR3 extends over 14 amino acids. CDR1 MGHRA and CDR2 YSYEKL come from the germline V gene. With V trimmed by 4 bases and J by 6 bases, 4 bases remained unmatched. The CDR3 is CASSRQQGAGELFF. CDR3 nucleotide sequence: TGCGCCAGCAGCCGCCAACAGGGGGCCGGGGAGCTGTTTTTT.

The CDR3 loop reads CASSEGDRTNEKLFF. CDR3 DNA sequence: TGTGCCAGCAGTGAGGGGGACAGGACCAATGAAAAACTGTTTTTT. V and J are TRBV6-1 and TRBJ1-4, with 8 bases aligning to TRBD1. The CDR3 length is 15 residues. The trim removed 3 bases at V and 5 bases at J, leaving 5 bases unmatched. CDR1 is MNHNS, CDR2 SASEGT, per germline.

The chain couples TRBV4-1 to TRBJ2-3; maybe TRBD1 (5 bases). CDR3 length: 14 residues. The germline gives CDR1 MGHRA, CDR2 YSYEKL. V shed 6 bases and J shed 5 bases, with 15 bases lying between them. CDR3 region: CASSQRSGLDTQYF. For the CDR3, the DNA is TGCGCCAGCAGTCAAAGATCAGGGTTAGATACGCAGTATTTT.

This clone was counted between two and nine times. Distinct nucleotide sequences in the sample also encode this CDR3. This sequence joins TRBV9 and TRBJ2-3, with TRBD2 identical over 10 bases. Losses at the gene ends were 0 bases for V and 6 bases for J; bases not matched to a gene: 7. Germline-derived CDR1 and CDR2 are SGDLS and YYNGEE. This CDR3 comprises 16 residues. CDR3 bases: TGTGCCAGCAGCGTAGCGAGCGGGGGGGCCGGGGATACGCAGTATTTT. Translated: CASSVASGGAGDTQYF.

The gene calls are TRBV3-1 (or the pseudogene TRBV3-2) and TRBJ1-2, with TRBD1 matching over 9 bases. The trim removed 1 base at V and 7 bases at J, leaving 4 bases unmatched. Germline V gene sequence: CDR1 LGHDT, CDR2 YNNKEL (reference sequence). This CDR3 is built from 14 residues. The CDR3: CASSQGAQGAGYTF. The CDR3 nucleotides read TGTGCCAGCAGCCAAGGAGCACAGGGGGCTGGCTACACCTTC.

Here the CDR3 reads CASSLGASRNTDTQYF. CDR3 in DNA: TGTGCCAGCAGCTTAGGTGCTAGCAGAAACACAGATACGCAGTATTTT. V is TRBV11-2 and J is TRBJ2-3, with D maybe TRBD2 (5 bases). From germline, CDR1 is SGHAT and CDR2 FQNNGV. Trimming took 1 base from V and 2 from J, leaving 13 bases between them. This CDR3 region has 16 residues.

This clone was seen only a few times. The chain carries TRBV30 and TRBJ1-3; D is unresolved. Germline assignment: CDR1 GTSNPN and CDR2 SVGIG (reference sequence). There are 14 residues in the CDR3. The V end lost 1 base, the J end lost 0 bases, and 7 bases lay between the germline ends. CDR3 protein: CAWSAVFSGNTIYF. The CDR3 region has the DNA TGTGCCTGGAGTGCCGTCTTCTCTGGAAACACCATATATTTT.

The V gene is TRBV11-3, the J gene TRBJ1-1; D is unresolved. V shed 3 bases and J shed 1 base, with 6 bases lying between them. Germline lookup yields CDR1 SGHNT and CDR2 YENEEA. The CDR3 runs to 13 residues. The CDR3 DNA follows: TGTGCCAGCAGCTTTGACAAGAACACTGAAGCTTTCTTT. Translated, it gives CASSFDKNTEAFF. The whole variable domain, filled in from reference TRBV11-3 and TRBJ1-1, reads EAGVVQSPRYKIIEKKQPVAFWCNPISGHNTLYWYLQNLGQGPELLIRYENEEAVDDSQLPKDRFSAERLKGVDSTLKIQPAELGDSAVYLCASSFDKNTEAFFGQGTRLTVV.

The CDR3 spells CASSRIGDGYTF. In nucleotides, the CDR3 is TGTGCCAGCAGCAGGATCGGAGATGGCTACACCTTC. The V call is TRBV7-9, the J call TRBJ1-2; no reliable D call. Deletions cut 5 bases from V and 6 bases from J, with 10 bases between. Germline CDR1 SEHNR, CDR2 FQNEAQ (reference sequence). The CDR3 runs 12 residues.

The V gene is TRBV3-1 (or the pseudogene TRBV3-2), the J gene TRBJ1-4, with a possible D match to TRBD1 (6 bases). CDR3 length: 14 residues. The V gene lost 1 base and the J gene lost 5 bases, with 8 bases spanning the gap. Germline CDR1 LGHDT, CDR2 YNNKEL (reference sequence). CDR3 coding DNA: TGTGCCAGCAGCCAAGGGACAGTCAATGAAAAACTGTTTTTT. The encoded protein is CASSQGTVNEKLFF.

This chain joins TRBV3-1 (or the pseudogene TRBV3-2) and TRBJ2-7; D unclear. Germline CDR1 LGHDT, CDR2 YNNKEL (reference sequence). CDR3 length: 14 amino acids. Trimming took 0 bases from V and 0 from J, leaving 6 bases between them. CDR3 coding DNA: TGTGCCAGCAGCCAAGAGCCCTACTCCTACGAGCAGTACTTC. It codes for CASSQEPYSYEQYF.

The V gene is TRBV10-1, the J gene TRBJ2-1; 11 bases fit TRBD2. This CDR3 has 16 residues. Trimming at V came to 2 bases and at J to 9 bases, leaving 9 bases not matched to a gene. Germline V lookup: CDR1 WNHNN, CDR2 SYGVQD (reference sequence). DNA of the CDR3: TGCGCCAGCAGTGAGGCACTAGCGGGGGTTAACGGTGAGCAGTTCTTC. It is translated as CASSEALAGVNGEQFF.

Remarks on this clone: The same CDR3 also results from other DNA sequences found in this sample. The rearrangement uses TRBV9 and TRBJ2-3, with 8 bases that match TRBD2. After removal of 0 bases from V and 5 bases from J, the junction contained 2 bases not matched to a gene. The CDR3 sequence is 14 residues long. Germline-derived CDR1 and CDR2 are SGDLS and YYNGEE. CDR3 sequence (DNA): TGTGCCAGCAGCGTAGCCGGGGGGGGAGATACGCAGTATTTT. Translated, it gives CASSVAGGGDTQYF.

The rearrangement links TRBV4-2 to TRBJ2-3; a possible D gene is TRBD1 (5 bases). Trimming took 1 base from V and 2 from J, leaving 19 bases between them. The CDR3 is 18 residues long. Per germline, CDR1 LGHNA and CDR2 YNFKEQ. CDR3 in DNA: TGTGCCAGCAGCCAAGCCATCAGTACTCAGGGCGCCACAGATACGCAGTATTTT. Residues: CASSQAISTQGATDTQYF.

The chain recombines TRBV11-2 with TRBJ2-5; 9 bases match TRBD1. The CDR3 runs to 15 residues. With V trimmed by 6 bases and J by 2 bases, 7 bases remained unmatched. The germline gives CDR1 SGHAT, CDR2 FQNNGV. CDR3 DNA: TGTGCCAGCAGATTCCGACAGGGGGTACAAGAGACCCAGTACTTC. This translates into CASRFRQGVQETQYF.

This clone was seen only once. The J gene is TRBJ1-2, the V gene TRBV30, with 10 bases matching TRBD1. This CDR3 region has 14 residues. CDR1 is GTSNPN, CDR2 SVGIG, per germline (reference sequence). Trimming removed 4 bases from V and 5 bases from J; junction bases left unmatched: 7. The CDR3 coding sequence is TGTGCCTGGACTAGCCGGGACAGGGGTTATGGCTACACCTTC. It specifies CAWTSRDRGYGYTF.